This TCR beta chain emerged from a study of Ad26.COV2.S vaccination and SARS-CoV-2 variants. Treatment in this sample: some 20 received Ad26.COV2.S at low or high dose, single or two shots; roughly five received placebo; per-sample allocation not given. Day 63 after the first injection of vaccine or placebo was the sampling time. This adult donor, from Boston, was 18-55 years old. The sample holds one count of this clone. Its cognate antigen is unknown. Germline CDR1 reads SGDLS; CDR2 reads YYNGEE. The CDR3 spans 14 residues. V lost 4 bases, J lost 5 bases, and 15 bases lay in between. Study-wide findings and caveats: Substantial breadth was reported for post-vaccination spike-specific CD8+ and CD4+ T cells. The study found higher spike-specific TCR breadth in vaccine than placebo recipients. Total T cell responses were possibly underestimated by TCR breadth and depth analyses.

Repertoires were generated with immunoSEQ multiplex PCR, while TCRdb's copy carries only in-frame clones and drops some. The data hold around 320,000 clones, with around 86% observed a single time. This receptor was taken from a person between 18 and 65 years old who received the Ad26.COV2.S COVID-19 vaccine or a placebo. The sequenced sample was peripheral blood, obtained in a trial of Ad26.COV2.S vaccine versus placebo. This chain connects TRBV9 to TRBJ2-5, with D maybe TRBD2 (6 bases). CDR3 sequence: CASSPEWGEETQYF. The CDR3 coding sequence is TGTGCCAGCAGCCCCGAGTGGGGGGAGGAGACCCAGTACTTC.